The sequence of this T cell receptor beta chain was determined in a study of CD8 T cells in Susac syndrome (dated by TCRdb to the late 2010s). Notes on the research overall: Among the Susac syndrome patients who were sequenced, clinically active disease was present in over 5 and clinical remission was observed in under ten. Susac syndrome patients were therapy-naive, on corticosteroids (some also receiving IVIg), or on IVIg alone at blood withdrawal. Repertoire sequencing was used to test whether CD8+ T cell activation and differentiation in Susac syndrome was antigen driven.

High-throughput TCR beta sequencing profiled peripheral blood CD8+ and CD4+ T cells from healthy donors, Susac syndrome patients and multiple sclerosis patients. The Susac syndrome patients fulfilled recently defined diagnostic criteria for definite or probable disease. Bulk CD8+ and CD4+ T cells were purified magnetically by negative isolation, whereas CD8+ TEMRA cells were enriched by FACS. Blood was drawn into EDTA tubes, processed within 24 hours, and PBMCs were isolated by density gradient centrifugation. PBMCs intended for TCR sequencing were cryopreserved in liquid nitrogen and thawed later in a water bath at 37 degrees C. The sorted or isolated CD4+, CD8+ and CD8+ TEMRA cells reached a purity of at least 90%. CDR1 and CDR2 (DFQATT, SNEGSKA) derive from the germline V gene (reference sequence). The CDR3 spans 12 residues, from the cysteine through the phenylalanine. The only DNA kept is the CDR3, 36 bases in frame from the first base. The germline ends are 14 bases apart after V is trimmed by 2 bases and J by 11 bases.

The full study reports these points: The study acknowledged that relatively few individuals were included in the TCR sequencing and HLA analysis. In patients with Susac syndrome, the CD4+ T cell repertoire showed no detectable clonal expansion.

RNA was extracted using the RNeasy kit, and about 0.5 to 1 ug of the RNA was reverse transcribed with random hexamers. The immunoSEQ multiplex PCR assay, covering 54 Vbeta and 13 Jbeta segments, was used to amplify TCR beta CDR3 regions. Bias from PCR amplification was corrected by using a synthetic template baseline for primer optimization and for computational correction. As for the original processing: Reads were annotated to V, D and J genes according to IMGT and were analyzed with immunoSEQ Analyzer, with only productive sequences retained. To calculate clonality, Shannon entropy was normalized by log2 of the number of productive unique sequences and then subtracted from one. For each patient and control, public and private clones were evaluated within the 100 most prevalent clones. A clone was defined as Susac-specific if it was absent from the healthy and MS cohorts, from about 1,100 published viral clones and from other ImmuneACCESS disease sequences. Starting from the raw public reads, TCRdb applied fastp trimming at Q25, assembled clones with MiXCR and retained in-frame beta chains. Each entry merges the rows of one CDR3 protein and shows their most common DNA and genes. The V and J calls and clone size come from TCRdb's table, not from the authors' own analysis. For this sample the table gives approximately 210,000 distinct CDR3 sequences, of which approximately 94% were detected only once. The leading ten clones occupy 0.15% to 0.2% of the sample.

As to this clonotype: Its antigen is not yet known. Per-nucleotide qualities are absent, and no much larger clonotype sits a single base away.

Sequencing was carried out using CD4+ T cells from PBMCs. The rearranged chain carries TRBV20-1 and TRBJ2-3, with TRBD1 perhaps the D gene, on 5 matching bases. This clonotype was obtained from a human donor with Susac syndrome. The CDR3 protein: CSARSGMIGQYF. The nucleotide sequence reads as follows: TGCAGTGCTAGATCAGGGATGATTGGGCAGTATTTT.